This T cell receptor (beta chain) stems from a study of blood T cell repertoires in COVID-19. In the study overall: Samples taken during acute and convalescent COVID-19 were collected in the United States, Italy and Spain.

Per the original data handling: The assay estimated nucleated cells by amplifying reference gene primers. Method: immunoSEQ multiplex PCR; TCRdb's copy keeps in-frame clones and lacks some. V, J and clone size were drawn from that table, and D and trimming were deduced from the DNA. The sample shows about 140,000 clones, about four fifths of them seen only once. The CDR3 sequence is 14 residues long. V was pared by 7 bases and J by 4 bases, with 13 bases between. Germline-derived CDR1 and CDR2 are PRHDT and FYEKMQ (reference sequence). The gene calls are TRBV13 and TRBJ2-2; D remains ambiguous. The TCR was taken from a human donor in a cohort sampled during active COVID-19. The material sequenced was peripheral blood. The chain's CDR3 is CASTVEALTGELFF. The CDR3 DNA reads as TGTGCCAGCACCGTCGAGGCGCTCACCGGGGAGCTGTTTTTT.